This T cell receptor (beta chain) derives from a study of T cell changes during pregnancy in multiple sclerosis. The CDR3 spans 14 residues. The germline V gene has CDR1 MDHEN and CDR2 SYDVKM. V gave up 3 bases and J gave up 0 bases, with 8 bases separating them. Sequenced by immunoSEQ multiplex PCR; TCRdb stores in-frame clones only, minus some. The sample has 65,000 to 95,000 clones; over 85% are singletons. This chain uses TRBV28 with TRBJ1-1; no firm D call. This specimen consisted of peripheral blood, obtained in the second trimester of pregnancy. The source is a female donor in good health, enrolled as a control in a pregnancy study. The CDR3: CASSFGPMNTEAFF. The CDR3 DNA reads TGTGCCAGCAGTTTCGGTCCCATGAACACTGAAGCTTTCTTT.